This paragraph covers one T cell receptor beta chain sequence. Antigen unknown. This record comes from a study of a mutant IDH1 vaccine in newly diagnosed glioma. Study-level information: Eight vaccinations were given in weeks 1, 3, 5, 7, 11, 15, 19 and 23. Radiotherapy, temozolomide, or both had been given previously, and both were given to most. Overall study results and limits: No link was apparently found between pseudoprogression and changes in top peripheral T cell clonotypes.

Generated by immunoSEQ multiplex PCR, the TCRdb table keeps only in-frame clones and is missing some. In the table there are approximately 60,000 clones, over 80% of which are singletons. Germline loops: CDR1 LGHNA, CDR2 YNFKEQ. V lost 0 bases and J lost 1, with 10 bases in between. CDR3 length: 15 amino acids. Noted time point: week 5, during vaccination. One vaccine dose held 300 ug of mutant IDH1 20-mer peptide and came with topical imiquimod. The rearrangement joins TRBV4-2 to TRBJ2-7; a possible D gene is TRBD1 (6 bases). The sequence was obtained from a middle-aged woman with glioma. The input for sequencing was PBMCs, taken from a glioma patient whose treatment included an IDH1 peptide vaccine. CDR3 amino acids: CASSQEAGASYEQYF. DNA of the CDR3: TGTGCCAGCAGCCAAGAGGCAGGGGCGTCCTACGAGCAGTACTTC.